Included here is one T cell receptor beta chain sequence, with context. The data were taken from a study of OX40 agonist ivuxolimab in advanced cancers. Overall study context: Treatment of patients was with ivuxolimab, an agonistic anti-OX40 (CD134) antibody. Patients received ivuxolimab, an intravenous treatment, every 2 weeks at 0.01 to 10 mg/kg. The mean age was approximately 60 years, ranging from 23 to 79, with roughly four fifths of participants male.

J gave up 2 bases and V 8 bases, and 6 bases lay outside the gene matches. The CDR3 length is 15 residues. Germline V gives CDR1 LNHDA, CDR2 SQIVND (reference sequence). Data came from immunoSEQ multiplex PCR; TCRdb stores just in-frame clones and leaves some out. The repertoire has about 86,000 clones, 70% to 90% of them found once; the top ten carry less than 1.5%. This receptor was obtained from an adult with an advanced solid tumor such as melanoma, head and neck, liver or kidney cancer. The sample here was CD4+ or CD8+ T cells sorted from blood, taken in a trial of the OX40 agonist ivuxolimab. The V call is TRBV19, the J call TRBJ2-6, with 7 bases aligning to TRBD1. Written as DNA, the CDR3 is TGTGCCAGTTCTCCCACAGGGGCTGGGGCCAACGTCCTGACTTTC. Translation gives CASSPTGAGANVLTF.